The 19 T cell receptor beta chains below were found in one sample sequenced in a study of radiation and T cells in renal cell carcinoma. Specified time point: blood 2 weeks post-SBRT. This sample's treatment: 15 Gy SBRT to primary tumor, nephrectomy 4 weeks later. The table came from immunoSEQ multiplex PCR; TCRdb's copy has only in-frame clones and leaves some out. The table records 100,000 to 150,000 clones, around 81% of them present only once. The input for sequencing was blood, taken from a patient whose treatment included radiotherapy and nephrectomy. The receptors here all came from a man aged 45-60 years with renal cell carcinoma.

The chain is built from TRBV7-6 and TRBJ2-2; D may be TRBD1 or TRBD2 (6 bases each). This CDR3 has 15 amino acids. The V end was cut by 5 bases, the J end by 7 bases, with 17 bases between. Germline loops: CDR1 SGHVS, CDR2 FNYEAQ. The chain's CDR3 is CASSQRRGLIGELFF. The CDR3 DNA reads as TGTGCCAGCAGCCAAAGGAGGGGGTTGATCGGGGAGCTGTTTTTT.

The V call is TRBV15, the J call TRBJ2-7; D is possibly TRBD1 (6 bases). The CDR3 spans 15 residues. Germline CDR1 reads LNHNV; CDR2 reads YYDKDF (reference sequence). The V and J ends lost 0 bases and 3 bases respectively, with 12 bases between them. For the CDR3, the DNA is TGTGCCACCAGCAGAGATTACGACAGGCTCTACGAGCAGTACTTC. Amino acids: CATSRDYDRLYEQYF.

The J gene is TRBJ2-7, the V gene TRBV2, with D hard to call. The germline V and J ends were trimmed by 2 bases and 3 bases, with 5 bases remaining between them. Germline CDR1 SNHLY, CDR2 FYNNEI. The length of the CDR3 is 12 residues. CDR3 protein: CASSENNYEQYF. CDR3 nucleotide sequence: TGTGCCAGCAGTGAAAATAACTACGAGCAGTACTTC. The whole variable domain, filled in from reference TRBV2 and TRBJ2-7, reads EPEVTQTPSHQVTQMGQEVILRCVPISNHLYFYWYRQILGQKVEFLVSFYNNEISEKSEIFDDQFSVERPDGSNFTLKIRSTKLEDSAMYFCASSENNYEQYFGPGTRLTVT.

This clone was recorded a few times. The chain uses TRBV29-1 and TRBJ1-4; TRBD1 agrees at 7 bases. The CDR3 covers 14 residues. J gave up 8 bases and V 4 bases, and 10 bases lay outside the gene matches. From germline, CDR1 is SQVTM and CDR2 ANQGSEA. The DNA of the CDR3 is TGCAGCGTTGCGCCAGGGGGGTTAGGGGAAAAACTGTTTTTT. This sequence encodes CSVAPGGLGEKLFF.

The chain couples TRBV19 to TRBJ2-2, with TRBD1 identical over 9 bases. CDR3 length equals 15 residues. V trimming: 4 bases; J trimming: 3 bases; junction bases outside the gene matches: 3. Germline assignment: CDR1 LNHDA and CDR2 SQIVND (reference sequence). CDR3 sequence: CASSKGDRDTGELFF. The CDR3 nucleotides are TGTGCCAGTAGTAAGGGGGACAGGGACACCGGGGAGCTGTTTTTT.

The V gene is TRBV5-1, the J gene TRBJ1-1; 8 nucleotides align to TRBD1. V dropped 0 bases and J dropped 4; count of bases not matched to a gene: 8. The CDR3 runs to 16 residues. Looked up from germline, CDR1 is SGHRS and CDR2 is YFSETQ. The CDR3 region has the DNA TGCGCCAGCAGCTTGGCCCCCACAACAGGGGGCACTGAAGCTTTCTTT. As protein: CASSLAPTTGGTEAFF.

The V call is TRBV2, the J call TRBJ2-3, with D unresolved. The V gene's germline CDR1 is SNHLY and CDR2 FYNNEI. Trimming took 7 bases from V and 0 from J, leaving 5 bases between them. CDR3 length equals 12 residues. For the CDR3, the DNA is TGTGCCAGCAAGGTCAGCACAGATACGCAGTATTTT. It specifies CASKVSTDTQYF.

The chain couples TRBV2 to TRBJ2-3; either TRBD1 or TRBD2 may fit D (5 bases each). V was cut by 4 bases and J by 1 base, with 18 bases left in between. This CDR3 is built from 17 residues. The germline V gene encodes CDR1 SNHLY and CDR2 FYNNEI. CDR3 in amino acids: CASSGGGVSVGTDTQYF. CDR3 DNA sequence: TGTGCCAGCAGTGGTGGGGGTGTTAGCGTCGGCACAGATACGCAGTATTTT.

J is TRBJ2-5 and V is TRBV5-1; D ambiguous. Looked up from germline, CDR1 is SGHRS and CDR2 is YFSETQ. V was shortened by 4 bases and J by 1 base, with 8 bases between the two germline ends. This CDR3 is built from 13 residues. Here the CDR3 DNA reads TGCGCCAGCAGCCCCCCGACCCAAGAGACCCAGTACTTC. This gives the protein CASSPPTQETQYF.

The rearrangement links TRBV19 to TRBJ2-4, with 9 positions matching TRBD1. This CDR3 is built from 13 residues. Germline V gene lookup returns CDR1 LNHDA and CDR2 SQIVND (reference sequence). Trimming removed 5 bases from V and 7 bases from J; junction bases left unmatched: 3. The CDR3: CASSAGTGNIQYF. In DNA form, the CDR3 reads TGTGCCAGTAGTGCCGGGACAGGGAACATTCAGTACTTC.

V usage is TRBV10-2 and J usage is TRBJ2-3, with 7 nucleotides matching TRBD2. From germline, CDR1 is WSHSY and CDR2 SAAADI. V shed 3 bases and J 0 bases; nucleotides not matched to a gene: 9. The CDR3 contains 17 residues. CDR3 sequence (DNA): TGCGCCAGCAGTGACCCTGGACTAGTAGGTAGCACAGATACGCAGTATTTT. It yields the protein CASSDPGLVGSTDTQYF.

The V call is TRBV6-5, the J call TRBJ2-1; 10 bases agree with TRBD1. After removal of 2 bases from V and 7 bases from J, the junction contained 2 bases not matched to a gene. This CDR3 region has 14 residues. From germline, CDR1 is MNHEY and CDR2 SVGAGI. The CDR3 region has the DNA TGTGCCAGCAGTTACCGACAGGGGGCGAATGAGCAGTTCTTC. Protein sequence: CASSYRQGANEQFF.

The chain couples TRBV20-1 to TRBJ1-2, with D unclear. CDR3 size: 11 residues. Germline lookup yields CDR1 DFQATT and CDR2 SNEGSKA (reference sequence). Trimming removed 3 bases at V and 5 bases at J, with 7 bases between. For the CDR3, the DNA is TGCAGTGCTAGTGTTTTATATGGCTACACCTTC. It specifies CSASVLYGYTF.

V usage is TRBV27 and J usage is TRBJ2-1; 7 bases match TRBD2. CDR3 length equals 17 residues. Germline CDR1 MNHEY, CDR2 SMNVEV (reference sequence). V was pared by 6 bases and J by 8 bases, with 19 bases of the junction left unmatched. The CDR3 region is CASRIPPGPQGGDEQFF. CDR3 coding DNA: TGTGCCAGCAGAATACCCCCGGGACCCCAGGGAGGGGATGAGCAGTTCTTC.

CDR3 in amino acids: CASSPPRREAPYQPQHF. In nucleotides, the CDR3 is TGTGCCAGCAGCCCCCCCCGACGGGAAGCCCCCTATCAGCCCCAGCATTTT. The V call is TRBV7-8, the J call TRBJ1-5; D gene ambiguous. Trimming removed 5 bases from V and 5 bases from J, with 22 bases in between. CDR1 and CDR2 (germline): SGHVS, FQNEAQ. CDR3 length: 17 amino acids.

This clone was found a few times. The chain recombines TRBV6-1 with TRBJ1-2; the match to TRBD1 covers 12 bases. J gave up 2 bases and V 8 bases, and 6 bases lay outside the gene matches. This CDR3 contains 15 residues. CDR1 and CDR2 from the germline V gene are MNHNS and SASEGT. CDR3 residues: CASVPGQGANYGYTF. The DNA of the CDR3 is TGTGCCAGCGTCCCGGGACAGGGGGCGAACTATGGCTACACCTTC.

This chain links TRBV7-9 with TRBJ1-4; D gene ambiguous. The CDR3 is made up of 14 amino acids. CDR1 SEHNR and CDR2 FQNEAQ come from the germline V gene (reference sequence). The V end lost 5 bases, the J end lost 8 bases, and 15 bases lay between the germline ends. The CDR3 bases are TGTGCCAGCAGCGAGGAGACGGCCTGGGAAAAACTGTTTTTT. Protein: CASSEETAWEKLFF.

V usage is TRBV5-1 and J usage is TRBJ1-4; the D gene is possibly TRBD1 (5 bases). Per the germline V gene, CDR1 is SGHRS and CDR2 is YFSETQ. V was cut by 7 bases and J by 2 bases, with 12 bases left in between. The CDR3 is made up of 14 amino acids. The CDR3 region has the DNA TGCGCCAGCGGACCGGGACTCACTAATGAAAAACTGTTTTTT. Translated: CASGPGLTNEKLFF.

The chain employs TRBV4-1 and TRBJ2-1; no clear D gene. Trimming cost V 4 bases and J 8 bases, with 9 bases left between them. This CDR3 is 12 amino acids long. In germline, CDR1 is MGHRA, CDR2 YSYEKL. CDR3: CASSPTLDEQFF. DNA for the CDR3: TGCGCCAGCAGCCCGACCCTCGATGAGCAGTTCTTC.